The 27 T cell receptor beta chains below all came from one sample that was sequenced in a study of blood T cell repertoires in COVID-19. The method was immunoSEQ multiplex PCR; TCRdb's version includes in-frame clones alone and lacks a portion of them. The sample has 200,000 to 300,000 clones; around four fifths are singletons. What was sequenced was peripheral blood. Receptor source: a woman aged 55 to 70 with active or convalescent COVID-19.

V is TRBV6-5 and J is TRBJ2-7; 7 bases fit TRBD1. The CDR3 spans 15 residues. In germline, CDR1 is MNHEY, CDR2 SVGAGI. V dropped 8 bases and J dropped 6; count of bases not matched to a gene: 16. CDR3 loop: CASLPNEQGNSEQYF. CDR3 sequence (DNA): TGTGCCAGCCTGCCTAATGAACAGGGGAATAGCGAGCAGTACTTC.

The chain carries TRBV4-1 and TRBJ2-3; 12 bases agree with TRBD1. Germline V gene sequence: CDR1 MGHRA, CDR2 YSYEKL. This CDR3 comprises 18 residues. The J segment lost 3 bases and the V segment lost 2 bases, leaving 9 bases of the junction unmatched. CDR3 in DNA: TGCGCCAGCAGCCAATTGCTAGGGACAGGGGGCGTAACAGATACGCAGTATTTT. This sequence encodes CASSQLLGTGGVTDTQYF.

V is TRBV7-2 and J is TRBJ2-5; TRBD1 matches at 8 bases. V dropped 5 bases and J dropped 5; count of bases not matched to a gene: 13. CDR1 SGHTA and CDR2 FQGNSA come from the germline V gene. The CDR3 length is 16 residues. CDR3: CASSNTHWTGLETQYF. CDR3 coding DNA: TGTGCCAGCAGCAACACCCATTGGACAGGGTTGGAGACCCAGTACTTC.

The rearrangement links TRBV11-3 to TRBJ1-2, with 7 bases that match TRBD1. CDR1 is SGHNT and CDR2 is YENEEA in the germline V gene. Trimming took 8 bases from V and 4 from J; bases not matched to a gene: 10. The CDR3 extends over 14 amino acids. The CDR3 sequence: CASPARDSLYGYTF. The CDR3 nucleotides read TGTGCCAGCCCCGCCCGGGACAGCCTCTATGGCTACACCTTC. Full variable domain (outside the CDR3, taken from reference TRBV11-3 and TRBJ1-2): EAGVVQSPRYKIIEKKQPVAFWCNPISGHNTLYWYLQNLGQGPELLIRYENEEAVDDSQLPKDRFSAERLKGVDSTLKIQPAELGDSAVYLCASPARDSLYGYTFGSGTRLTVV.

The chain links TRBV4-1 to TRBJ2-1, with TRBD2 matching over 14 bases. This CDR3 has 17 amino acids. Germline V gene sequence: CDR1 MGHRA, CDR2 YSYEKL. Losses at the gene ends were 3 bases for V and 7 bases for J; bases not matched to a gene: 8. The CDR3 DNA reads as TGCGCCAGCAGCCAGGGGGGAGGGACTAGCGGGAGTAATGAGCAGTTCTTC. Its protein is CASSQGGGTSGSNEQFF.

The V call is TRBV11-3, the J call TRBJ2-7; D may be TRBD2 (5 bases). CDR3 length: 17 residues. Germline CDR1 SGHNT, CDR2 YENEEA. Trimming removed 7 bases from V and 2 bases from J, with 24 bases in between. The CDR3 DNA reads TGTGCCAGCACCGAACTAGTGGGTGGACTCCCGACCTACGAGCAGTACTTC. Encoded protein: CASTELVGGLPTYEQYF.

V and J are TRBV12-3 or TRBV12-4 and TRBJ2-3; no definite D call. V was cut by 6 bases and J by 6 bases, with 10 bases left in between. The CDR3 is 12 amino acids. The CDR3 spells CASSQPRDTQYF. The DNA of the CDR3 is TGTGCCAGCAGCCAGCCCAGGGATACGCAGTATTTT.

The gene calls are TRBV19 and TRBJ2-3; 7 bases are a match to TRBD1. Germline CDR1 LNHDA, CDR2 SQIVND (reference sequence). The CDR3 has 17 amino acids. After removal of 7 bases from V and 3 bases from J, the junction contained 16 bases not matched to a gene. The CDR3 spells CASKWRSRQDRTDTQYF. The CDR3 DNA reads as TGTGCCAGTAAGTGGCGAAGTCGGCAGGACAGGACAGATACGCAGTATTTT. Based on the CDR3 plus reference TRBV19 and TRBJ2-3, the full variable domain is DGGITQSPKYLFRKEGQNVTLSCEQNLNHDAMYWYRQDPGQGLRLIYYSQIVNDFQKGDIAEGYSVSREKKESFPLTVTSAQKNPTAFYLCASKWRSRQDRTDTQYFGPGTRLTVL.

The J gene is TRBJ2-4, the V gene TRBV24-1; the match to TRBD2 covers 9 bases. This CDR3 has 18 residues. Germline-derived CDR1 and CDR2 are KGHDR and SFDVKD. The V and J ends lost 4 bases and 0 bases, in that order; junction bases with no gene match: 9. Here the CDR3 DNA reads TGTGCCACCAGTGACGCGGGGGGGCTGACAGAAGCCAAAAACATTCAGTACTTC. Protein product: CATSDAGGLTEAKNIQYF.

The V call is TRBV7-9, the J call TRBJ2-1; 8 positions match TRBD2. CDR1 and CDR2 from the germline V gene are SEHNR and FQNEAQ (reference sequence). This CDR3 has 15 residues. The V segment lost 5 bases and the J segment 7 bases; nucleotides outside the gene matches: 10. The chain's CDR3 is CASSRLRGVGNEQFF. In DNA, the CDR3 is TGTGCCAGCAGCCGTCTGCGGGGGGTTGGAAATGAGCAGTTCTTC.

The V call is TRBV5-5, the J call TRBJ1-2; possible D gene TRBD1, 5 bases. Per germline, CDR1 SGHKS and CDR2 YYEKEE (reference sequence). This CDR3 is 13 amino acids long. V was cut by 8 bases and J by 0 bases, with 11 bases left in between. CDR3: CASLRGTNYGYTF. CDR3 in DNA: TGTGCCAGTCTTAGGGGAACTAACTATGGCTACACCTTC.

This rearrangement joins TRBV5-1 to TRBJ2-1; TRBD2 matches 9 bases. V lost 3 bases to trimming and J lost 5 bases; unmatched junction nucleotides: 3. This CDR3 is 14 amino acids long. Per germline, CDR1 SGHRS and CDR2 YFSETQ. The CDR3 nucleotides are TGCGCCAGCAGCTCGGGACTAGCAGACAATGAGCAGTTCTTC. Its protein is CASSSGLADNEQFF.

The chain is built from TRBV3-1 (or the pseudogene TRBV3-2) and TRBJ1-4, with D maybe TRBD1 (6 bases). V gave up 4 bases and J gave up 8 bases, with 14 bases separating them. The CDR3 spans 14 residues. Per the germline V gene, CDR1 is LGHDT and CDR2 is YNNKEL (reference sequence). Here the CDR3 reads CASSLQGRAEKLFF. The CDR3 nucleotides read TGTGCCAGCAGCCTGCAGGGGAGGGCAGAAAAACTGTTTTTT.

This clone showed up just a few times. CDR3 loop: CASSITSRDTGELFF. CDR3 bases: TGCGCCAGCAGCATTACTAGCCGTGACACCGGGGAGCTGTTTTTT. The rearrangement joins TRBV5-1 to TRBJ2-2, with D perhaps TRBD2 (6 bases). The CDR3 runs 15 residues. CDR1 SGHRS and CDR2 YFSETQ come from the germline V gene. The V end lost 4 bases, the J end lost 3 bases, and 13 bases lay between the germline ends. Drawing the rest from reference TRBV5-1 and TRBJ2-2, the complete variable domain is KAGVTQTPRYLIKTRGQQVTLSCSPISGHRSVSWYQQTPGQGLQFLFEYFSETQRNKGNFPGRFSGRQFSNSRSEMNVSTLELGDSALYLCASSITSRDTGELFFGEGSRLTVL.

J is TRBJ2-2 and V is TRBV11-2, with 10 bases aligning to TRBD2. V gave up 3 bases and J gave up 4 bases; unmatched junction bases: 5. The CDR3 has 16 residues. CDR1 and CDR2 (germline): SGHAT, FQNNGV. CDR3 residues: CASSLPTSGATGELFF. DNA of the CDR3: TGTGCCAGCAGCTTGCCCACTAGCGGGGCCACCGGGGAGCTGTTTTTT.

A note on this clone: Compared with germline, one end of the junction differs, possibly owing to a read error. V gene TRBV7-7 combines with J gene TRBJ2-5; 8 positions match TRBD1. The CDR3 sequence is 15 residues long. Germline-derived CDR1 and CDR2 are SSHAT and FNYEAQ (reference sequence). The CDR3 loop reads CASSSIGQGRGTQYF. The DNA for the CDR3 is TGTGCTAGCAGCTCTATTGGACAGGGACGGGGGACCCAGTACTTC.

J is TRBJ1-2 and V is TRBV3-1 (or the pseudogene TRBV3-2); D might be TRBD1 (6 bases). CDR3 length equals 14 residues. The V end was cut by 3 bases, the J end by 8 bases, with 16 bases between. The germline V gene has CDR1 LGHDT and CDR2 YNNKEL (reference sequence). The CDR3 bases are TGTGCCAGCAGCCAGTATGACAGGCGCTCGGGCTACACCTTC. It yields the protein CASSQYDRRSGYTF.

A single count supports this clone. CDR3 loop: CATSRGGTGVLGNYGYTF. CDR3 DNA: TGTGCCACCAGCAGAGGGGGGACAGGGGTTCTCGGTAACTATGGCTACACCTTC. The chain uses TRBV15 and TRBJ1-2; TRBD1 matches 10 bases. The V segment lost 1 base and the J segment 1 base; nucleotides outside the gene matches: 9. Germline CDR1 LNHNV, CDR2 YYDKDF (reference sequence). This CDR3 region has 18 residues.

This clone was counted between two and nine times. V is TRBV29-1 and J is TRBJ1-3; perhaps TRBD1 as D (5 bases). The V gene's germline CDR1 is SQVTM and CDR2 ANQGSEA. This CDR3 contains 13 residues. The ends were cut back, 7 bases at V and 4 bases at J, with 14 bases in the middle. CDR3 protein: CSARSSGGNTIYF. In nucleotides, the CDR3 is TGCAGCGCGCGGTCATCAGGGGGAAACACCATATATTTT.

The rearrangement uses TRBV11-2 and TRBJ2-5; D is perhaps TRBD2 (5 bases). The CDR3 runs 13 residues. The germline V gene has CDR1 SGHAT and CDR2 FQNNGV. Between the trimmed V and J ends, which lost 6 bases and 1 base, there was a span of 9 bases. CDR3 nucleotides: TGTGCCAGCAGACTAGTACGCCAAGAGACCCAGTACTTC. It codes for CASRLVRQETQYF. Complete variable domain (other parts from reference TRBV11-2 and TRBJ2-5): EAGVAQSPRYKIIEKRQSVAFWCNPISGHATLYWYQQILGQGPKLLIQFQNNGVVDDSQLPKDRFSAERLKGVDSTLKIQPAKLEDSAVYLCASRLVRQETQYFGPGTRLLVL.

The V call is TRBV5-1, the J call TRBJ2-1, with 9 positions matching TRBD1. Trimming at V came to 4 bases and at J to 6 bases, leaving 8 bases not matched to a gene. The germline V gene encodes CDR1 SGHRS and CDR2 YFSETQ. This CDR3 has 15 residues. In DNA form, the CDR3 reads TGCGCCAGCAGCATTCGACAGGGACAGGGCAATGAGCAGTTCTTC. Translated: CASSIRQGQGNEQFF.

This chain connects TRBV4-2 to TRBJ2-3, with 12 bases identical to TRBD2. The CDR3 consists of 17 residues. CDR1 and CDR2 from the germline V gene are LGHNA and YNFKEQ. The trim removed 1 base at V and 0 bases at J, leaving 2 bases unmatched. This chain's CDR3 is CASSQGLAGESTDTQYF. The CDR3 DNA sequence: TGTGCCAGCAGCCAAGGACTAGCGGGAGAAAGCACAGATACGCAGTATTTT.

This rearrangement joins TRBV19 to TRBJ2-7; the D gene is possibly TRBD1 (6 bases). V lost 7 bases and J 2 bases, leaving 12 bases between the germline ends. In germline, CDR1 is LNHDA, CDR2 SQIVND (reference sequence). The CDR3 sequence is 13 residues long. CDR3 residues: CASKQGGAYEQYF. For the CDR3, the DNA is TGTGCCAGTAAACAGGGTGGGGCCTACGAGCAGTACTTC.

Remarks on this clone: Germline is not matched at one junction end, which may reflect a read error. The CDR3 here is CASSLRSGQETQYF. DNA for the CDR3: TGTGCCAGCAGCTTAAGGTCTGGACAAGAAACCCAGTACTTC. The chain joins TRBV7-2 to TRBJ2-5; D possibly corresponds to TRBD1 (5 bases). Germline values: CDR1 SGHTA, CDR2 FQGNSA. The CDR3 sequence is 14 residues long.

This chain links TRBV6-6 with TRBJ1-1; tentative D call: TRBD1 (5 bases). There are 15 residues in the CDR3. The V gene's germline CDR1 is MNHNY and CDR2 SVGAGI (reference sequence). V shed 6 bases and J shed 5 bases, with 19 bases lying between them. CDR3 in amino acids: CASRRGGRGGTEAFF. Written as DNA, the CDR3 is TGTGCCAGCAGACGCGGAGGGAGGGGAGGAACTGAAGCTTTCTTT.

The rearrangement joins TRBV4-2 to TRBJ2-7; 7 positions agree with TRBD1. V was pared by 0 bases and J by 5 bases, with 4 bases of the junction left unmatched. The germline CDR1 and CDR2 sequences are LGHNA and YNFKEQ. The CDR3 sequence is 14 residues long. The chain's CDR3 is CASSQDRGQDEQYF. CDR3 DNA: TGTGCCAGCAGCCAAGATAGGGGGCAAGACGAGCAGTACTTC.

The chain carries TRBV5-4 and TRBJ2-1, with 12 bases that match TRBD1. V dropped 5 bases and J dropped 4; count of bases not matched to a gene: 7. The germline gives CDR1 SGHNT, CDR2 YYREEE (reference sequence). CDR3 length equals 16 residues. The CDR3 coding sequence is TGTGCCAGCAGTCATCCGGGACAGGGGGCATACAATGAGCAGTTCTTC. This codes for CASSHPGQGAYNEQFF.